Following are 17 T cell receptor beta chains from one sample sequenced in a study of CD8 T cells in Susac syndrome (dated by TCRdb to the late 2010s). The method was the immunoSEQ multiplex PCR assay. RNA was extracted using the RNeasy kit, and roughly 0.5 to 1 microgram was reverse transcribed with random hexamers. In TCRdb, the public reads were trimmed at Q25 with fastp and aligned with MiXCR, with productive beta chains retained. Rows are unified per CDR3 protein, each entry keeping the most common DNA and genes. Recorded for this sample are 150,000 or so distinct CDR3 sequences; 85% to 95% of them occurred a single time. Clones ranked in the top ten supply roughly 0.14% of the sample. The sample was CD4+ T cells from PBMCs. The receptors here all came from a human donor with Susac syndrome.

The V and J genes are TRBV5-1 and TRBJ1-4, with 9 bases fitting TRBD1. J lost 5 bases, V lost 5 bases, and 10 bases had no gene match. There are 16 residues in the CDR3. Germline CDR1 is SGHRS and CDR2 is YFSETQ. The CDR3 is CASSPRPTGGNEKLFF. The DNA for the CDR3 is TGCGCCAGCAGTCCCCGTCCGACAGGGGGGAATGAAAAACTGTTTTTT.

The chain uses TRBV30 and TRBJ1-3; 8 nucleotides align to TRBD1. V was clipped by 4 bases and J by 4 bases; unmatched bases: 6. The CDR3 contains 14 residues. The V gene's germline CDR1 is GTSNPN and CDR2 SVGIG (reference sequence). In DNA form, the CDR3 reads TGTGCCTGGACCCCTGGACAGGGAGGAAACACCATATATTTT. It codes for CAWTPGQGGNTIYF. Supplemented by reference TRBV30 and TRBJ1-3, the full variable domain reads SQTIHQWPATLVQPVGSPLSLECTVEGTSNPNLYWYRQAAGRGLQLLFYSVGIGQISSEVPQNLSASRPQDRQFILSSKKLLLSDSGFYLCAWTPGQGGNTIYFGEGSWLTVV.

V and J are TRBV13 and TRBJ1-2, with D hard to call. Looked up from germline, CDR1 is PRHDT and CDR2 is FYEKMQ (reference sequence). V was trimmed by 4 bases and J by 4 bases, leaving 16 bases between them. CDR3 length: 15 amino acids. The DNA for the CDR3 is TGTGCCAGCAGCTATTCCCTGGACGTTCTCTATGGCTACACCTTC. Translated: CASSYSLDVLYGYTF.

The chain recombines TRBV28 with TRBJ1-6; weak D call: TRBD1 (5 bases). Between the trimmed V and J ends, which lost 4 bases and 0 bases, there was a span of 13 bases. Germline lookup yields CDR1 MDHEN and CDR2 SYDVKM. The CDR3 spans 17 residues. The CDR3 DNA is TGTGCCAGCAGTTATTGGGCAGGGCTCTCCTATAATTCACCCCTCCACTTT. Amino acid sequence: CASSYWAGLSYNSPLHF.

In its sample, this clonotype was seen once. The genes are TRBV9 and TRBJ2-4, with 7 positions matching TRBD1. This CDR3 comprises 15 residues. V trimming: 3 bases; J trimming: 0 bases; junction bases outside the gene matches: 3. Germline loops: CDR1 SGDLS, CDR2 YYNGEE. This CDR3 reads CASSEGAIAKNIQYF. CDR3 coding DNA: TGTGCCAGCAGCGAGGGGGCGATAGCCAAAAACATTCAGTACTTC. Drawing the rest from reference TRBV9 and TRBJ2-4, the complete variable domain is DSGVTQTPKHLITATGQRVTLRCSPRSGDLSVYWYQQSLDQGLQFLIQYYNGEERAKGNILERFSAQQFPDLHSELNLSSLELGDSALYFCASSEGAIAKNIQYFGAGTRLSVL.

The V call is TRBV20-1, the J call TRBJ2-7; 13 bases map to TRBD2. Germline values: CDR1 DFQATT, CDR2 SNEGSKA (reference sequence). V was pared by 7 bases and J by 3 bases, with 9 bases of the junction left unmatched. This CDR3 contains 15 residues. The DNA for the CDR3 is TGCAGTGTTCCGGGACTAGCGGGACCCGGCTACGAGCAGTACTTC. Encoded protein: CSVPGLAGPGYEQYF.

This sequence joins TRBV13 and TRBJ2-4; D remains ambiguous. Germline V gene sequence: CDR1 PRHDT, CDR2 FYEKMQ (reference sequence). This CDR3 is 16 amino acids long. Trimming took 5 bases from V and 0 from J, leaving 14 bases between them. Here the CDR3 reads CASSPNPVLAKNIQYF. Here the CDR3 DNA reads TGTGCCAGCAGCCCGAATCCAGTTCTAGCCAAAAACATTCAGTACTTC.

The rearrangement joins TRBV29-1 to TRBJ1-2; D possibly corresponds to TRBD1 (5 bases). The CDR3 spans 12 residues. V dropped 7 bases and J dropped 3 bases, with 12 bases sitting between them. CDR1 is SQVTM, CDR2 ANQGSEA, per germline. The DNA of the CDR3 is TGCAGCGCCTCAGTGGGGGACTATGGCTACACCTTC. Translation gives CSASVGDYGYTF.

CDR3 in DNA: TGTGCCAGCAGCCACAGCCGCAGCGGCTACGAGCAGTACTTC. Its translation: CASSHSRSGYEQYF. This chain links TRBV3-1 with TRBJ2-7, with D possibly being TRBD2 (5 bases). The CDR3 runs to 14 residues. Germline values: CDR1 LGHDT, CDR2 YNNKEL (reference sequence). Trimming removed 3 bases at V and 3 bases at J, with 12 bases between.

This sequence joins TRBV11-1 and TRBJ2-1; the D gene is possibly TRBD2 (9 bases). The germline gives CDR1 SGHAT, CDR2 FQDESV (reference sequence). The CDR3 contains 21 residues. This CDR3 is CAESGGGPAGGPRSSYNEQFF. CDR3 DNA sequence: TGTGCAGAGTCAGGGGGCGGTCCGGCGGGAGGGCCCCGAAGCTCCTACAATGAGCAGTTCTTC.

This chain joins TRBV5-4 and TRBJ2-7; 7 bases fit TRBD2. CDR1 and CDR2 (germline): SGHNT, YYREEE (reference sequence). V dropped 4 bases and J dropped 1; count of bases not matched to a gene: 8. This CDR3 region has 15 residues. The CDR3 DNA reads as TGTGCCAGCAGCCGGAAGAGCGGGGCATCCTACGAGCAGTACTTC. As protein: CASSRKSGASYEQYF.

The rearrangement links TRBV29-1 to TRBJ2-1, with 11 bases that match TRBD1. Germline V lookup: CDR1 SQVTM, CDR2 ANQGSEA. Trimming removed 1 base from V and 7 bases from J; junction bases left unmatched: 6. This CDR3 region has 15 residues. CDR3 in amino acids: CSVEGRGTGGNEQFF. CDR3 in DNA: TGCAGCGTTGAAGGACGGGGGACAGGGGGGAATGAGCAGTTCTTC.

The chain has TRBV28 and TRBJ2-4, with D possibly matching TRBD1 (5 bases). CDR1 is MDHEN, CDR2 SYDVKM, per germline. The CDR3 covers 14 residues. Trimming stripped 2 bases from V and 1 base from J, with 6 bases between. This chain's CDR3 is CASSLRQAKNIQYF. CDR3 nucleotides: TGTGCCAGCAGTTTACGACAGGCCAAAAACATTCAGTACTTC.

The rearrangement links TRBV29-1 to TRBJ2-5, with D maybe TRBD2 (6 bases). The CDR3 has 14 amino acids. V was trimmed by 6 bases and J by 5 bases, leaving 19 bases between them. In germline, CDR1 is SQVTM, CDR2 ANQGSEA. Here the CDR3 DNA reads TGCAGCGTGGGAGGTGGGACCTCCCGGGAGACCCAGTACTTC. Translating gives CSVGGGTSRETQYF.

This chain joins TRBV7-2 and TRBJ1-2; 8 nucleotides agree with TRBD1. CDR3 length: 13 amino acids. Trimming cost V 9 bases and J 7 bases; bases outside gene matches: 10. CDR1 is SGHTA, CDR2 FQGNSA, per germline. CDR3 in DNA: TGTGCCAGTCAGACAGGGGCATCCTCTGGCTACACCTTC. This translates into CASQTGASSGYTF.

The chain couples TRBV28 to TRBJ1-5; D is perhaps TRBD1 (5 bases). Germline V gives CDR1 MDHEN, CDR2 SYDVKM. The CDR3 covers 14 residues. Trimming removed 5 bases at V and 7 bases at J, with 15 bases between. The CDR3 DNA follows: TGTGCCAGCAGTATACTCACCCGGGGCCAGCCCCAGCATTTT. Translating it yields CASSILTRGQPQHF. Full variable domain (outside the CDR3, taken from reference TRBV28 and TRBJ1-5): DVKVTQSSRYLVKRTGEKVFLECVQDMDHENMFWYRQDPGLGLRLIYFSYDVKMKEKGDIPEGYSVSREKKERFSLILESASTNQTSMYLCASSILTRGQPQHFGDGTRLSIL.

This chain connects TRBV28 to TRBJ2-6, with 8 bases lining up with TRBD1. There are 17 residues in the CDR3. Looked up from germline, CDR1 is MDHEN and CDR2 is SYDVKM. V gave up 9 bases and J gave up 3 bases; unmatched junction bases: 13. CDR3 sequence (DNA): TGTGCCAGTACCGGGGCAGGGGGCTCTAGTGGGGCCAACGTCCTGACTTTC. This codes for CASTGAGGSSGANVLTF.